The 17 T cell receptor beta chains below all came from one sample that was sequenced in a study of cytomegalovirus exposure and HLA in healthy donors. Some clones are missing from TCRdb's copy, which holds only in-frame ones; the method was immunoSEQ multiplex PCR. Found here are over 200,000 clones, 88% of them singletons; the top ten hold about 3%. Sequenced: PBMCs. The receptors originated from a woman aged 18-30 years in good health and CMV-seronegative.

CDR3 residues: CASSIGRGLGDTEAFF. For the CDR3, the DNA is TGTGCCAGTAGTATAGGGAGGGGTCTCGGGGACACTGAAGCTTTCTTT. The chain joins TRBV19 to TRBJ1-1; a possible D gene is TRBD1 (5 bases). This CDR3 has 16 amino acids. Per germline, CDR1 LNHDA and CDR2 SQIVND (reference sequence). Deletions cut 1 base from V and 3 bases from J, with 15 bases between. The whole variable domain, filled in from reference TRBV19 and TRBJ1-1, reads DGGITQSPKYLFRKEGQNVTLSCEQNLNHDAMYWYRQDPGQGLRLIYYSQIVNDFQKGDIAEGYSVSREKKESFPLTVTSAQKNPTAFYLCASSIGRGLGDTEAFFGQGTRLTVV.

The genes are TRBV4-2 and TRBJ2-5; the match to TRBD2 covers 8 bases. Germline trimming cut 4 bases from V and 1 base from J; bases unmatched to any gene: 11. The CDR3 is made up of 17 amino acids. Germline V gives CDR1 LGHNA, CDR2 YNFKEQ. The CDR3 DNA is TGTGCCAGCAGCCGCCTTCCTTCGGGAGGGTCCCAAGAGACCCAGTACTTC. This gives the protein CASSRLPSGGSQETQYF.

The chain joins TRBV28 to TRBJ1-5; D unresolved. Trimming took off 7 bases at V and 6 bases at J, with 16 bases between the two ends. The CDR3 runs 14 residues. CDR1 MDHEN and CDR2 SYDVKM come from the germline V gene. CDR3: CASKEGFEGQPQHF. The CDR3 nucleotides read TGTGCCAGCAAGGAAGGGTTCGAGGGTCAGCCCCAGCATTTT.

This sequence joins TRBV13 and TRBJ2-1; 9 positions match TRBD1. J lost 0 bases, V lost 6 bases, and 3 bases had no gene match. From germline, CDR1 is PRHDT and CDR2 FYEKMQ (reference sequence). The CDR3 totals 15 residues. The DNA for the CDR3 is TGTGCCAGCAGTGACAGGGGGAGCTCCTACAATGAGCAGTTCTTC. It translates to CASSDRGSSYNEQFF.

The chain combines TRBV28 with TRBJ2-7; D possibly corresponds to TRBD2 (7 bases). This CDR3 has 13 amino acids. With 8 bases removed from V and 1 base from J, the gap between germline ends came to 12 bases. Germline loops: CDR1 MDHEN, CDR2 SYDVKM. CDR3 nucleotide sequence: TGTGCCAGCGGGGGGGGGCTTTCCTACGAGCAGTACTTC. This translates into CASGGGLSYEQYF.

The V gene is TRBV27, the J gene TRBJ2-1; D perhaps matches TRBD2 (6 bases). The CDR3 covers 14 residues. V lost 6 bases and J 7 bases, leaving 16 bases between the germline ends. Germline values: CDR1 MNHEY, CDR2 SMNVEV (reference sequence). The chain's CDR3 is CASRTLEGRNEQFF. The CDR3 DNA is TGTGCCAGCAGGACCCTTGAGGGGAGGAATGAGCAGTTCTTC.

This clone has more than one count but fewer than ten. The chain employs TRBV7-6 and TRBJ2-7; 7 nucleotides match TRBD1. Unmatched junction bases numbered 6, after V lost 4 bases and J lost 3 bases. The CDR3 length is 14 residues. Germline CDR1 reads SGHVS; CDR2 reads FNYEAQ. The CDR3 DNA is TGTGCCAGCAGCTCTGGGACAGACCACTACGAGCAGTACTTC. Its protein is CASSSGTDHYEQYF. The variable domain in full, with the rest retrieved from reference TRBV7-6 and TRBJ2-7, is GAGVSQSPRYKVTKRGQDVALRCDPISGHVSLYWYRQALGQGPEFLTYFNYEAQQDKSGLPNDRFSAERPEGSISTLTIQRTEQRDSAMYRCASSSGTDHYEQYFGPGTRLTVT.

This clone was detected only a few times. The chain has TRBV19 and TRBJ2-2; 12 positions match TRBD2. Germline V lookup: CDR1 LNHDA, CDR2 SQIVND (reference sequence). The J segment lost 5 bases and the V segment lost 0 bases, leaving 7 bases of the junction unmatched. The CDR3 runs 18 residues. CDR3 bases: TGTGCCAGTAGTATAGATAGACTAGCGGGAGTACAGACCGGGGAGCTGTTTTTT. Amino acid sequence: CASSIDRLAGVQTGELFF.

The chain carries TRBV7-2 and TRBJ2-2; D gene unclear. V shed 5 bases and J shed 4 bases, with 5 bases lying between them. The length of the CDR3 is 12 residues. Germline V gene sequence: CDR1 SGHTA, CDR2 FQGNSA. DNA of the CDR3: TGTGCCAGCAGCCCCTCCACCGGGGAGCTGTTTTTT. Translated: CASSPSTGELFF.

The rearrangement joins TRBV6-1 to TRBJ2-3; 13 bases line up with TRBD2. With V trimmed by 7 bases and J by 5 bases, 3 bases remained unmatched. The CDR3 length is 14 residues. Germline CDR1 reads MNHNS; CDR2 reads SASEGT. CDR3 in amino acids: CASTGLAGVDTQYF. The CDR3 coding sequence is TGTGCCAGCACCGGACTAGCGGGAGTAGATACGCAGTATTTT.

V gene TRBV7-9 combines with J gene TRBJ1-5, with a weak D call TRBD1 (6 bases). Germline CDR1 reads SEHNR; CDR2 reads FQNEAQ (reference sequence). The CDR3 covers 13 residues. V was clipped by 5 bases and J by 11 bases, with 16 bases between them. CDR3: CASSKQGEGSQHF. The CDR3 DNA is TGTGCCAGCAGCAAACAGGGTGAAGGGTCCCAGCATTTT.

The chain uses TRBV7-2 and TRBJ2-2; 11 nucleotides match TRBD2. Germline V lookup: CDR1 SGHTA, CDR2 FQGNSA. V shed 1 base and J 2 bases; nucleotides not matched to a gene: 3. The CDR3 spans 17 residues. CDR3 nucleotides: TGTGCCAGCAGCTTAGTCACTAGCGGGAGAAACACCGGGGAGCTGTTTTTT. As protein: CASSLVTSGRNTGELFF.

The rearrangement joins TRBV27 to TRBJ2-7; 7 positions agree with TRBD1. In germline, CDR1 is MNHEY, CDR2 SMNVEV (reference sequence). The J segment lost 4 bases and the V segment lost 2 bases, leaving 2 bases of the junction unmatched. This CDR3 contains 13 residues. The CDR3 is CASSLGQVYEQYF. The CDR3 nucleotides are TGTGCCAGCAGTTTAGGACAGGTGTACGAGCAGTACTTC.

The rearrangement uses TRBV6-1 and TRBJ2-2, with TRBD2 matching 9 bases. With 7 bases clipped from V and 3 bases from J, the junction kept 6 bases outside the gene matches. This CDR3 comprises 15 residues. CDR1 and CDR2 (germline): MNHNS, SASEGT. The DNA for the CDR3 is TGTGCCAGCATCACTAGCGGGTTTTACACCGGGGAGCTGTTTTTT. Its translation: CASITSGFYTGELFF.

The chain joins TRBV9 to TRBJ2-7; D perhaps matches TRBD2 (5 bases). V dropped 4 bases and J dropped 7 bases, with 15 bases sitting between them. The CDR3 spans 13 residues. CDR1 and CDR2 from the germline V gene are SGDLS and YYNGEE. This chain's CDR3 is CASSPPRTGEQYF. As DNA, the CDR3 is TGTGCCAGCAGCCCACCTCGAACGGGAGAGCAGTACTTC.

A single count supports this clone. The V call is TRBV5-1, the J call TRBJ1-1; D not resolved. Germline V gene lookup returns CDR1 SGHRS and CDR2 YFSETQ. Trimming took off 3 bases at V and 0 bases at J, with 9 bases between the two ends. The CDR3 contains 14 residues. CDR3 loop: CASSWRGVNTEAFF. DNA of the CDR3: TGCGCCAGCAGCTGGCGGGGTGTGAACACTGAAGCTTTCTTT.

Written as DNA, the CDR3 is TGTGCCAGCAGCCCAGGACAGGGCGAGACCCAGTACTTC. Translating gives CASSPGQGETQYF. This rearrangement joins TRBV11-3 to TRBJ2-5; TRBD1 aligns across 8 bases. The CDR3 length is 13 residues. Per germline, CDR1 SGHNT and CDR2 YENEEA. The ends lost 5 bases at V and 5 bases at J; junction bases unmatched: 4.